A single sample gave rise to the 8 T cell receptor beta chains below, sequenced in a study of CD8+ T cells in alopecia areata. RNA was extracted and reverse transcribed into cDNA as the sequencing template. Generated by immunoSEQ multiplex PCR, the TCRdb table keeps only in-frame clones and is missing some. Among over 85,000 clones, 41% were seen once, and the ten largest hold 1% to 1.5%. Input material: CD4+ T cells sorted from blood. These receptor sequences come from a human donor with alopecia areata.

CDR3: CSVLRGDTQYF. CDR3 nucleotide sequence: TGCAGCGTGCTCAGGGGAGATACGCAGTATTTT. The genes are TRBV29-1 and TRBJ2-3, with D possibly TRBD1 on 6 matching bases. The V end lost 6 bases, the J end lost 5 bases, and 9 bases lay between the germline ends. This CDR3 region has 11 residues. The germline gives CDR1 SQVTM, CDR2 ANQGSEA.

The CDR3 DNA reads as TGCAGCGTTGAGCAGGCCTATGGCTACACCTTC. The encoded protein is CSVEQAYGYTF. The chain has TRBV29-1 and TRBJ1-2; D unclear. CDR1 and CDR2 from the germline V gene are SQVTM and ANQGSEA. CDR3 length: 11 amino acids. Trimming stripped 3 bases from V and 4 bases from J, with 6 bases between.

This clone was picked up a small number of times. CDR3 bases: TGTGCCAGCAGTTCACATCAGGGGGCCAAAAACATTCAGTACTTC. It encodes CASSSHQGAKNIQYF. This chain links TRBV28 with TRBJ2-4, with D possibly TRBD1 on 6 matching bases. Trimming took 4 bases from V and 1 from J, leaving 11 bases between them. The germline CDR1 and CDR2 sequences are MDHEN and SYDVKM. This CDR3 is 15 amino acids long.

This clone was seen a few times. V is TRBV28 and J is TRBJ1-2; no firm D call. The CDR3 has 14 residues. CDR1 is MDHEN, CDR2 SYDVKM, per germline. Trimming took 4 bases from V and 7 from J, leaving 16 bases between them. The DNA of the CDR3 is TGTGCCAGCAGTTCCATCAGGAGACGAGTTGGCTACACCTTC. Its protein is CASSSIRRRVGYTF.

This clone was seen more than once but under ten times. The V call is TRBV7-6, the J call TRBJ2-5; 9 bases are shared with TRBD2. CDR3 size: 15 residues. J was trimmed by 4 bases and V by 5 bases; bases with no gene match: 8. Germline V CDR1 and CDR2: SGHVS, FNYEAQ. The CDR3 DNA reads as TGTGCCAGCAGCCGCGGGGGACTAGCAGCAGAGACCCAGTACTTC. It translates to CASSRGGLAAETQYF.

There are a few counts of this clone. J is TRBJ1-1 and V is TRBV28; D ambiguous. In germline, CDR1 is MDHEN, CDR2 SYDVKM. The ends were cut back, 7 bases at V and 0 bases at J, with 3 bases in the middle. The CDR3 is made up of 11 amino acids. The CDR3 DNA follows: TGTGCCAGCACAATGAACACTGAAGCTTTCTTT. This translates into CASTMNTEAFF.

This chain connects TRBV30 to TRBJ1-1; D is perhaps TRBD1 (5 bases). The CDR3 is 11 amino acids. CDR1 and CDR2 (germline): GTSNPN, SVGIG (reference sequence). V was pared by 0 bases and J by 11 bases, with 10 bases between. The CDR3 spells CAWSVQVGAFF. DNA for the CDR3: TGTGCCTGGAGTGTACAGGTTGGGGCTTTCTTT.

The gene calls are TRBV29-1 and TRBJ2-3, with TRBD1 as a possible D gene (6 bases). V was clipped by 7 bases and J by 2 bases, with 16 bases between them. The CDR3 is made up of 14 amino acids. The germline gives CDR1 SQVTM, CDR2 ANQGSEA. CDR3 sequence reads: CSAWVQGNTDTQYF. Written as DNA, the CDR3 is TGCAGCGCATGGGTACAGGGAAACACAGATACGCAGTATTTT.